This paragraph covers one T cell receptor beta chain sequence. Its target is not known. Some clones are missing from TCRdb's copy, which holds only in-frame ones; the method was immunoSEQ multiplex PCR. The repertoire holds some 180,000 clones, with around 92% as singletons. The data stem from a study of T cell responses to AZD1222 COVID-19 vaccine. Study-wide findings and caveats: Dominant CD4 TCR responses targeted spike regions 160-218 and 743-854.

Germline V CDR1 and CDR2: SGHTA, FQGTGA. The CDR3 has 12 residues. V lost 5 bases and J 4 bases, leaving 8 bases between the germline ends. The V and J genes are TRBV7-3 and TRBJ1-1; perhaps TRBD1 as D (6 bases). This clonotype was obtained from an adult in good health. Sequences were derived from peripheral blood, sampled on day 0 of AZD1222 vaccination. The DNA for the CDR3 is TGTGCCAGCAGCCAAGGGGGCACTGAAGCTTTCTTT. Amino acid sequence: CASSQGGTEAFF.